Listed below are T cell receptor beta chains from one sample, sequenced in a study of cytomegalovirus exposure and HLA in healthy donors. Assay used: immunoSEQ multiplex PCR; TCRdb lists only in-frame clones, some missing. The profile shows tens of thousands of clones, 82% of them singletons. The sample comprised PBMCs. Receptors originate from a man aged 45-60 years in good health and CMV-seronegative. The CDR3 runs from the conserved cysteine through the conserved F or W. The D gene is left open where the match is weak. Some rows have no size entry. The others give once, few or many, or a class for an expanded clone.

v_call	d_call	clone_size	j_call	cdr3_aa	cdr3_nt
TRBV28	NA	NA	TRBJ2-3	CASSYGSSTDTQYF	TGTGCCAGCAGTTACGGGTCTAGCACAGATACGCAGTATTTT
TRBV5-1	NA	NA	TRBJ2-3	CASSPLAGSGTQYF	TGCGCCAGCAGCCCGCTAGCTGGAAGCGGGACGCAGTATTTT
TRBV7-9	TRBD2	NA	TRBJ2-3	CASSTGLAGVADTQYF	TGTGCCAGCAGCACGGGACTAGCGGGAGTGGCAGATACGCAGTATTTT
TRBV11-2	NA	NA	TRBJ1-1	CASSPSGYTEAFF	TGTGCCAGCAGCCCCTCCGGTTACACTGAAGCTTTCTTT
TRBV5-1	NA	NA	TRBJ2-3	CASAGGVLGTDTQYF	TGCGCTTCAGCGGGCGGAGTACTAGGGACAGATACGCAGTATTTT
TRBV11-2	NA	NA	TRBJ1-2	CASSDPNQSEGYTF	TGTGCCAGCAGCGATCCTAACCAGAGCGAAGGCTACACCTTC
TRBV6-5	NA	NA	TRBJ2-3	CASSYTPQGATDTQYF	TGTGCCAGCAGTTACACCCCCCAGGGCGCGACAGATACGCAGTATTTT
TRBV28	TRBD1	once	TRBJ2-7	CASTTGDTNYEQYF	TGTGCCAGCACCACAGGGGACACTAACTACGAGCAGTACTTC
TRBV21-1	NA	NA	TRBJ1-1	CASSKYRDRGNTEAFF	TGTGCCAGCAGCAAATACCGGGACAGGGGGAACACTGAAGCTTTCTTT
TRBV7-2	TRBD1	NA	TRBJ1-5	CASSRRDRGPEPQHF	TGTGCCAGCAGCCGCCGGGACAGGGGCCCCGAGCCCCAGCATTTT
TRBV7-7	NA	NA	TRBJ2-3	CASSLEGARVWDESTQYF	TGTGCTAGCAGCTTAGAAGGGGCCAGAGTATGGGATGAGAGTACGCAGTATTTT
TRBV5-6	NA	NA	TRBJ2-7	CASSLEGRSSYEQYF	TGTGCCAGCAGCTTGGAAGGGAGGAGCTCCTACGAGCAGTACTTC
TRBV19	TRBD2	NA	TRBJ2-7	CASSGLTSGSSYEQYF	TGTGCCAGTAGCGGCTTGACTAGCGGGAGCTCCTACGAGCAGTACTTC
TRBV7-9	NA	NA	TRBJ2-3	CASSFHGGDTQYF	TGTGCCAGCAGCTTCCACGGGGGAGATACGCAGTATTTT
TRBV18	NA	NA	TRBJ2-5	CASSRTERETQYF	TGTGCCAGCTCCAGGACAGAGCGAGAGACCCAGTACTTC
TRBV28	NA	NA	TRBJ2-3	CASSSGLEVDTQYF	TGTGCCAGCAGCTCAGGACTCGAAGTGGATACGCAGTATTTT